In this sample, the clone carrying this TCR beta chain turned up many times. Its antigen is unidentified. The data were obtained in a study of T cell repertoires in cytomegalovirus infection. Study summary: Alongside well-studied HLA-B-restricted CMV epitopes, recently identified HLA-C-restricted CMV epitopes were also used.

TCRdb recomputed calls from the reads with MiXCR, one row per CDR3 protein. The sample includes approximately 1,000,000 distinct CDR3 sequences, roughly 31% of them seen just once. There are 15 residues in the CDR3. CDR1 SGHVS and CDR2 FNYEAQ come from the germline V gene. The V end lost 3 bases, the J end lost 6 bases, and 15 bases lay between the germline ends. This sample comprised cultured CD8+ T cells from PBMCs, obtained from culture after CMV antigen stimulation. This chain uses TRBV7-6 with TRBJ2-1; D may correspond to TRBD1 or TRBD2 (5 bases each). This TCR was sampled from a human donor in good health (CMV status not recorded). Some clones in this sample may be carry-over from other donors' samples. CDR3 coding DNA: TGTGCCAGCAGCTTTCGGGGCCCAGGTTCCAATGAGCAGTTCTTC. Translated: CASSFRGPGSNEQFF.